Following are 28 T cell receptor beta chains from one sample sequenced in a study of cytomegalovirus exposure and HLA in healthy donors. Primers: 60 Vbeta forward and 13 Jbeta reverse. The assay was immunoSEQ multiplex PCR, and TCRdb's table has in-frame clones only and misses some. The sample shows approximately 120,000 clones, 17% of them seen only once. The sequenced sample consisted of PBMCs. Receptor source: a female donor in good health and CMV-seropositive.

The V call is TRBV4-3, the J call TRBJ1-3; D is possibly TRBD1 (5 bases). The CDR3 extends over 17 amino acids. Deletions cut 4 bases from V and 0 bases from J, with 16 bases between. CDR1 and CDR2 from the germline V gene are LGHNA and YSLEER. CDR3 bases: TGCGCCAGCAGCCGGATGTCAGGGTCTCTCTCTGGAAACACCATATATTTT. It translates to CASSRMSGSLSGNTIYF.

The chain links TRBV7-2 to TRBJ1-5; D may be TRBD1 (5 bases). Germline assignment: CDR1 SGHTA and CDR2 FQGNSA. Trimming pared 1 base from V and 1 base from J, leaving 8 bases between. The CDR3 is 15 residues long. This CDR3 reads CASSLEGRSNQPQHF. The CDR3 DNA sequence: TGTGCCAGCAGCTTAGAGGGGCGGAGCAATCAGCCCCAGCATTTT.

This clone occurred a few times. The chain has TRBV16 and TRBJ2-1; no clear D. CDR1 is KGHSY and CDR2 is FQNENV in the germline V gene. The V end was cut by 4 bases, the J end by 8 bases, with 9 bases between. This CDR3 has 12 residues. The CDR3 sequence is CASSPPGDEQFF. The CDR3, as DNA: TGTGCCAGCAGCCCTCCGGGTGATGAGCAGTTCTTC.

This clone was detected only a few times. This rearrangement joins TRBV4-3 to TRBJ1-6; 10 bases are shared with TRBD1. Germline V gives CDR1 LGHNA, CDR2 YSLEER. With V trimmed by 5 bases and J by 3 bases, 1 base remained unmatched. The CDR3 covers 15 residues. The CDR3 is CASSRTGGYNSPLHF. In DNA, the CDR3 is TGCGCCAGCAGCAGGACAGGGGGCTATAATTCACCCCTCCACTTT.

This clone was seen a few times. The chain employs TRBV9 and TRBJ1-5; D gene ambiguous. Germline lookup yields CDR1 SGDLS and CDR2 YYNGEE. The CDR3 totals 13 residues. Trimming stripped 0 bases from V and 6 bases from J, with 7 bases between. CDR3 sequence (DNA): TGTGCCAGCAGCGTAGCTCCCGGTCAGCCCCAGCATTTT. As protein: CASSVAPGQPQHF.

Only a few counts were recorded for this clone. CDR3 nucleotide sequence: TGCGCCAGCAGCCGGGGGACTAGCGGGATCGAAGAGCAGTACTTC. Its protein product is CASSRGTSGIEEQYF. V usage is TRBV4-3 and J usage is TRBJ2-7; TRBD2 matches at 13 bases. Germline V lookup: CDR1 LGHNA, CDR2 YSLEER. This CDR3 spans 15 amino acids. The V gene end was trimmed by 4 bases and the J gene end by 7 bases; junction bases not matched to a gene: 7.

The sample holds a few counts of this clone. The V and J genes are TRBV29-1 and TRBJ2-1, with 11 positions matching TRBD2. Losses at the gene ends were 6 bases for V and 4 bases for J; bases not matched to a gene: 5. The germline CDR1 and CDR2 sequences are SQVTM and ANQGSEA. The CDR3 runs 14 residues. CDR3 residues: CSVTGTSGYNEQFF. CDR3 in DNA: TGCAGCGTGACCGGGACTAGCGGATACAATGAGCAGTTCTTC.

This clone was observed a handful of times. V usage is TRBV4-1 and J usage is TRBJ2-4; D might be TRBD2 (6 bases). The CDR3 spans 17 residues. The ends were cut back, 0 bases at V and 6 bases at J, with 18 bases in the middle. The V gene's germline CDR1 is MGHRA and CDR2 YSYEKL. CDR3 in amino acids: CASSQDRGGDVINIQYF. The CDR3 nucleotides are TGCGCCAGCAGCCAAGATCGAGGCGGGGACGTGATAAACATTCAGTACTTC.

The V gene is TRBV6-1, the J gene TRBJ1-2; D possibly corresponds to TRBD1 (5 bases). Trimming took off 2 bases at V and 3 bases at J, with 22 bases between the two ends. The CDR3 covers 18 residues. Germline assignment: CDR1 MNHNS and CDR2 SASEGT. The CDR3 protein is CASSESRGRDGGDYGYTF. DNA for the CDR3: TGTGCCAGCAGTGAAAGCCGGGGACGGGACGGAGGGGACTATGGCTACACCTTC.

V gene TRBV7-2 combines with J gene TRBJ2-7; unclear D gene. V lost 1 base and J lost 1, with 11 bases in between. From germline, CDR1 is SGHTA and CDR2 FQGNSA. The CDR3 spans 15 residues. For the CDR3, the DNA is TGTGCCAGCAGCTTAGAACGGCGGTTATCCTACGAGCAGTACTTC. Translating it yields CASSLERRLSYEQYF.

The table lists this clone with a few counts. The chain links TRBV18 to TRBJ2-5; D is unresolved. The length of the CDR3 is 12 residues. The germline V gene encodes CDR1 KGHSH and CDR2 LQKENI. The V end was cut by 0 bases, the J end by 5 bases, with 4 bases between. CDR3 loop: CASSPPGETQYF. CDR3 nucleotide sequence: TGTGCCAGCTCACCACCGGGCGAGACCCAGTACTTC. The full variable domain, with the rest looked up from reference TRBV18 and TRBJ2-5, is NAGVMQNPRHLVRRRGQEARLRCSPMKGHSHVYWYRQLPEEGLKFMVYLQKENIIDESGMPKERFSAEFPKEGPSILRIQQVVRGDSAAYFCASSPPGETQYFGPGTRLLVL.

The chain recombines TRBV6-1 with TRBJ2-3; TRBD2 is a possible D gene (5 bases). The V end lost 1 base, the J end lost 4 bases, and 6 bases lay between the germline ends. Germline values: CDR1 MNHNS, CDR2 SASEGT. The CDR3 loop spans 13 amino acids. CDR3 nucleotides: TGTGCCAGCAGTGAAGGCGGGTCAGATACGCAGTATTTT. It codes for CASSEGGSDTQYF.

The J gene is TRBJ1-4, the V gene TRBV27; possibly TRBD1 for D (6 bases). The CDR3 consists of 15 residues. V lost 6 bases and J lost 8, with 19 bases in between. Germline CDR1 reads MNHEY; CDR2 reads SMNVEV (reference sequence). The CDR3 region is CASRQVGATLEKLFF. The CDR3 region has the DNA TGTGCCAGCAGGCAAGTGGGGGCCACCCTCGAAAAACTGTTTTTT.

This chain links TRBV1 with TRBJ2-5; TRBD2 is taken as the D call from the table, unchecked against the DNA. TRBV1 represents a pseudogene. The length of the CDR3 is 21 residues. CDR3 bases: TGCACCAGCAGCCAAGCGGGACTACTCACGGTTGTGGACGCTTCCCAAGAGACCCAGTACTTC. Translating gives CTSSQAGLLTVVDASQETQYF.

This clone was picked up a small number of times. This chain links TRBV2 with TRBJ2-5, with D possibly TRBD1 on 5 matching bases. Germline V CDR1 and CDR2: SNHLY, FYNNEI. The CDR3 extends over 13 amino acids. Trimming cost V 5 bases and J 5 bases, with 12 bases left between them. The CDR3, as DNA: TGTGCCAGCAGTTTTAATAGGGGTGAGACCCAGTACTTC. Its protein is CASSFNRGETQYF.

The chain has TRBV5-1 and TRBJ1-6, with 7 bases that match TRBD1. The V gene end was trimmed by 0 bases and the J gene end by 6 bases; junction bases not matched to a gene: 3. CDR3 length equals 15 residues. Germline assignment: CDR1 SGHRS and CDR2 YFSETQ. CDR3 sequence (DNA): TGCGCCAGCAGCTTGGAGACAGGGTTTAATTCACCCCTCCACTTT. This encodes CASSLETGFNSPLHF.

This chain joins TRBV7-8 and TRBJ2-5, with unresolved D. This CDR3 comprises 14 residues. Deletions cut 1 base from V and 0 bases from J, with 6 bases between. Looked up from germline, CDR1 is SGHVS and CDR2 is FQNEAQ. This CDR3 reads CASSLDGHQETQYF. CDR3 sequence (DNA): TGTGCCAGCAGCTTAGACGGTCACCAAGAGACCCAGTACTTC. The full variable domain, rest sourced from reference TRBV7-8 and TRBJ2-5, is GAGVSQSPRYKVAKRGQDVALRCDPISGHVSLFWYQQALGQGPEFLTYFQNEAQLDKSGLPSDRFFAERPEGSVSTLKIQRTQQEDSAVYLCASSLDGHQETQYFGPGTRLLVL.

The rearrangement joins TRBV29-1 to TRBJ1-2; 10 nucleotides align to TRBD1. The junction had 4 bases not matched to a gene; V was cut back by 2 bases and J by 4 bases. This CDR3 is 14 amino acids long. Germline CDR1 and CDR2: SQVTM and ANQGSEA. In nucleotides, the CDR3 is TGCAGCGTTGAACGGGACAGGGGAGCCTATGGCTACACCTTC. It codes for CSVERDRGAYGYTF.

This clone occurred once. The chain employs TRBV6-5 and TRBJ2-3, with no clear D. This CDR3 comprises 13 residues. Germline V CDR1 and CDR2: MNHEY, SVGAGI. V was clipped by 9 bases and J by 2 bases, with 12 bases between them. The CDR3 reads CASGHRNTDTQYF. Here the CDR3 DNA reads TGTGCCAGTGGGCACCGAAACACAGATACGCAGTATTTT.

In its sample, this clone was seen a few times. V and J are TRBV7-2 and TRBJ2-1; 10 bases match TRBD1. The germline V gene encodes CDR1 SGHTA and CDR2 FQGNSA. Germline trimming cut 5 bases from V and 9 bases from J; bases unmatched to any gene: 10. The CDR3 runs 15 residues. The CDR3 nucleotides are TGTGCCAGCAGCGCCCAAGGGACAGGGGAGAGTGAGCAGTTCTTC. It yields the protein CASSAQGTGESEQFF.

This clone has more than one count but fewer than ten. The V call is TRBV1, the J call TRBJ1-1. TRBV1 is recorded as a pseudogene. There are 16 residues in the CDR3. CDR3 bases: TGCACCAGCAGCCCGCTAGTTAAGGTGCGGAACACTGAAGCTTTCTTT. Protein product: CTSSPLVKVRNTEAFF.

V usage is TRBV27 and J usage is TRBJ2-7; D gene ambiguous. This CDR3 has 17 amino acids. CDR1 and CDR2 (germline): MNHEY, SMNVEV (reference sequence). The germline V and J ends were trimmed by 2 bases and 2 bases, with 19 bases remaining between them. The CDR3 region is CASSLLPAGRMPYEQYF. The CDR3 DNA sequence: TGTGCCAGCAGTTTACTCCCGGCAGGTCGAATGCCCTACGAGCAGTACTTC.

This chain connects TRBV7-9 to TRBJ2-3; TRBD2 aligns across 13 bases. After removal of 7 bases from V and 1 base from J, the junction contained 11 bases not matched to a gene. CDR1 SEHNR and CDR2 FQNEAQ come from the germline V gene (reference sequence). The length of the CDR3 is 18 residues. The CDR3, as DNA: TGTGCCAGCATCCCAAAGGGGACTAGCGGGACTCGCACAGATACGCAGTATTTT. It yields the protein CASIPKGTSGTRTDTQYF.

This clone showed up just a few times. The rearrangement uses TRBV5-8 and TRBJ2-7; TRBD1 agrees at 8 bases. This CDR3 has 16 residues. Germline-derived CDR1 and CDR2 are SGHTS and YDEGEE. V gave up 3 bases and J gave up 3 bases; unmatched junction bases: 11. Written as DNA, the CDR3 is TGTGCCAGCAGCTCGAGACAGGGGCTGGGTAGCTACGAGCAGTACTTC. This sequence encodes CASSSRQGLGSYEQYF.

This clone was detected only a few times. This chain uses TRBV7-2 with TRBJ1-1; D not resolved. Trimming stripped 1 base from V and 9 bases from J, with 18 bases between. The CDR3 length is 15 residues. The germline gives CDR1 SGHTA, CDR2 FQGNSA. The CDR3 nucleotides are TGTGCCAGCAGCTTAGATCGGGTTGACGGATATAAAGCTTTCTTT. Encoded protein: CASSLDRVDGYKAFF.

The rearrangement uses TRBV9 and TRBJ2-2, with a tentative D call TRBD2 (7 bases). The CDR3 loop spans 14 amino acids. V dropped 4 bases and J dropped 5 bases, with 12 bases sitting between them. Germline assignment: CDR1 SGDLS and CDR2 YYNGEE. CDR3 in amino acids: CASSLGGGTGELFF. The CDR3 DNA reads TGTGCCAGCAGCCTGGGAGGGGGTACCGGGGAGCTGTTTTTT.

This clone appeared a few times. The rearrangement links TRBV4-2 to TRBJ1-1; D possibly corresponds to TRBD1 (6 bases). Germline CDR1 is LGHNA and CDR2 is YNFKEQ. V was pared by 2 bases and J by 2 bases, with 15 bases between. The CDR3 is 16 residues long. The CDR3 DNA sequence: TGTGCCAGCAGCCAACCCTGGACAGAGACAAACACTGAAGCTTTCTTT. Its protein is CASSQPWTETNTEAFF.

This clone appeared a few times. The chain has TRBV4-1 and TRBJ2-1; D is perhaps TRBD2 (5 bases). This CDR3 spans 14 amino acids. Trimming stripped 1 base from V and 6 bases from J, with 10 bases between. Germline V gives CDR1 MGHRA, CDR2 YSYEKL. CDR3 in DNA: TGCGCCAGCAGCCAAGTACTAGGGTCCAATGAGCAGTTCTTC. Amino acid sequence: CASSQVLGSNEQFF.